The clone carrying this TCR beta chain showed up just once. This sample is drawn from a study of shared clonotypes between healthy human individuals. At the level of the study: In total, the donors were a couple of women and a few men aged 18 to 49.

Libraries were prepared by immunoSEQ multiplex PCR; TCRdb keeps only in-frame clonotypes and omits some of them. The repertoire holds roughly 2.2 million clones, with approximately 90% as singletons. Trimming stripped 5 bases from V and 4 bases from J, with 14 bases between. In germline, CDR1 is SGHTA, CDR2 FQGNSA. This CDR3 has 14 residues. Sequenced sample: naive CD4+ T cells from PBMCs. The sample's subset: CD45RA+ positively selected. The V and J genes are TRBV7-2 and TRBJ1-2; no firm D call. The source of this sequence is a man aged 18-30 years in good health. Some clones in this sample may be carry-over from other donors' samples. CDR3 region: CASSPTPSGYGYTF. The CDR3 DNA reads TGTGCCAGCAGCCCTACACCGTCTGGCTATGGCTACACCTTC.